This entry concerns a single TCR beta chain. Antigen: not known. Treatment given: oral pan-JAK inhibitor, 5-10 mg twice daily. The sample belongs to a study of CD8+ T cells in alopecia areata. The overall study: Affected scalp percentage set treated patients' severity scores. Broader study findings: Tofacitinib produced a significant decrease in scalp clonality and in expanded CD8+ clones among the top 100. Especially in alopecia totalis/universalis, lesional scalp showed greater clonality than normal scalp did.

RNA extraction was followed by reverse transcription into cDNA, which acted as the sequencing template. Assay: immunoSEQ multiplex PCR; the TCRdb copy retains only in-frame clones and omits some. The repertoire has some 200,000 clones, 58% of them found once; the top ten carry about 5%. Germline V lookup: CDR1 SGHRS, CDR2 YFSETQ. With V trimmed by 3 bases and J by 0 bases, 9 bases remained unmatched. The CDR3 totals 17 residues. The sequence came from a human donor with alopecia areata. Sequenced material: CD4+ T cells sorted from blood, taken at week 24, from a patient treated with tofacitinib. The chain combines TRBV5-1 with TRBJ1-1; 9 nucleotides match TRBD1. The CDR3 nucleotides read TGCGCCAGCAGCTCTACCGGGACAGGGACCCTGAACACTGAAGCTTTCTTT. This gives the protein CASSSTGTGTLNTEAFF.